A selection of T cell receptor beta chains follows, all from one sample in a study of T cells in Graves' hyperthyroidism and ophthalmopathy. TCRdb reanalysed the multiplex PCR reads using MiXCR and keeps one entry per CDR3 protein. Of about 360,000 distinct CDR3 sequences listed, over 10% are singletons. Sequenced: blood. These receptors were taken from a woman younger than 30 with Graves' hyperthyroidism. Each CDR3 is given with its conserved first and last residue. The D gene is left open where the match is weak. The size field is filled for only some rows; it gives once, few, many or a size class.

V gene	clone size	D gene	J gene	CDR3 protein	CDR3 DNA
TRBV5-1	many	TRBD2	TRBJ2-7	CASSLSVGTNYEQYF	TGCGCCAGCAGCTTGAGCGTTGGGACTAACTACGAGCAGTACTTC
TRBV27	many	TRBD2	TRBJ2-1	CASSLRLAYNEQFF	TGTGCCAGCAGTTTAAGACTAGCTTACAATGAGCAGTTCTTC
TRBV18	.	.	TRBJ2-1	CASSLQGGIWASGISQNEQFF	TGTGCCAGCTCACTCCAGGGTGGAATATGGGCGAGTGGGATCTCGCAGAATGAGCAGTTCTTC
TRBV9	many	.	TRBJ2-5	CASSVSLGGRETQYF	TGTGCCAGCAGCGTGAGTCTGGGGGGCCGGGAGACCCAGTACTTC
TRBV2	many	.	TRBJ2-6	CASSEAGAFSGANVLTF	TGTGCCAGCAGTGAGGCGGGGGCGTTCTCTGGGGCCAACGTCCTGACTTTC
TRBV7-2	many	.	TRBJ1-6	CASSLFPGAVDIYNSPLHF	TGTGCCAGCAGCTTATTTCCGGGGGCAGTCGATATATATAATTCACCCCTCCACTTT
TRBV4-1	few	.	TRBJ2-6	CASSPGPGKRDVLTF	TGCGCCAGCAGCCCGGGCCCAGGGAAAAGAGACGTCCTGACTTTC
TRBV2	many	.	TRBJ2-2	CATRGTGELFF	TGTGCCACTAGGGGCACCGGGGAGCTGTTTTTT
TRBV11-3	many	TRBD2	TRBJ2-1	CASSLAQGVAGDEFF	TGTGCCAGCAGCTTGGCCCAGGGGGTAGCGGGAGATGAGTTCTTC
TRBV10-3	many	.	TRBJ2-5	CAITRGPNQETQYF	TGTGCCATCACGCGGGGGCCCAACCAAGAGACCCAGTACTTC
TRBV19	many	.	TRBJ1-1	CASSGSGVMNTEAFF	TGTGCCAGTAGTGGGTCGGGGGTCATGAACACTGAAGCTTTCTTT
TRBV5-1	many	TRBD2	TRBJ2-1	CASSLASGVSGQFF	TGCGCCAGCAGCTTAGCTAGCGGGGTGTCCGGGCAGTTCTTC
TRBV18	.	.	TRBJ2-2	CASSAGTAGLGELFF	TGTGCCAGCTCGGCCGGGACCGCCGGACTCGGGGAGCTGTTTTTT
TRBV27	.	.	TRBJ2-2	CASSPRQFTGELFF	TGTGCCAGCAGTCCGAGACAGTTCACCGGGGAGCTGTTTTTT
TRBV6-1	many	.	TRBJ2-2	CASSDRGELFF	TGTGCCAGCAGTGATCGGGGGGAGCTGTTTTTT
TRBV28	few	TRBD2	TRBJ2-1	CAGSYGPRGSGGNEQFF	TGTGCCGGCAGTTACGGCCCACGGGGAAGCGGGGGGAATGAGCAGTTCTTC
TRBV20-1	.	.	TRBJ2-3	CSYWATKGTDTQYF	TGCAGTTATTGGGCTACAAAAGGGACAGATACGCAGTATTTT
TRBV28	many	TRBD2	TRBJ2-1	CASSHRLAGEYTEQFF	TGTGCCAGCAGTCACAGACTAGCGGGAGAGTATACTGAGCAGTTCTTC
TRBV12-3/TRBV12-4	many	TRBD1	TRBJ1-4	CASSPRGTGGEKLFF	TGTGCCAGCAGTCCCCGGGGGACAGGGGGGGAAAAACTGTTTTTT
TRBV20-1	many	.	TRBJ2-3	CSARPGTRGVDTQYF	TGCAGTGCTAGACCCGGGACTCGAGGTGTAGATACGCAGTATTTT
TRBV28	many	.	TRBJ1-6	CASSRSGADYNSPLHF	TGTGCCAGCAGTAGGAGCGGGGCAGACTATAATTCACCCCTCCACTTT
TRBV12-3/TRBV12-4	many	.	TRBJ2-7	CASSFAGRSSYEQYF	TGTGCCAGCAGTTTTGCTGGGCGGTCATCCTACGAGCAGTACTTC
TRBV7-8	many	.	TRBJ2-3	CASSLRRAPTDTQYF	TGTGCCAGCAGCTTACGCAGGGCTCCTACAGATACGCAGTATTTT
TRBV27	many	.	TRBJ2-2	CASSFQASGELFF	TGTGCCAGCAGTTTTCAGGCTTCCGGGGAGCTGTTTTTT
TRBV9	many	.	TRBJ2-3	CASSVAGKDTQYF	TGTGCCAGCAGCGTAGCGGGAAAAGATACGCAGTATTTT
TRBV20-1	few	.	TRBJ2-5	CSGGRDQETQYF	TGCAGTGGGGGGCGGGACCAAGAGACCCAGTACTTC
TRBV12-3/TRBV12-4	many	.	TRBJ1-1	CASSLYSFNTEAFF	TGTGCCAGCAGTTTATACAGCTTCAACACTGAAGCTTTCTTT
TRBV20-1	many	TRBD2	TRBJ2-1	CSARRGSAEFYNEQFF	TGCAGTGCTAGACGCGGGAGCGCGGAATTTTACAATGAGCAGTTCTTC
TRBV7-7	many	TRBD1	TRBJ2-1	CASSSGQVGPNEQFF	TGTGCTAGCAGCAGTGGACAGGTTGGGCCCAATGAGCAGTTCTTC
TRBV25-1	.	.	TRBJ2-7	CASSANPLPSYEQYF	TGTGCCAGCAGTGCCAACCCTCTTCCATCCTACGAGCAGTACTTC
TRBV10-3	.	.	TRBJ2-7	CAISAKARRGSDGQYF	TGTGCCATCAGCGCTAAAGCTCGTCGGGGATCGGACGGGCAGTACTTC
TRBV30	many	.	TRBJ1-2	CAWSAGAYGYTF	TGTGCCTGGAGTGCAGGGGCTTATGGCTACACCTTC
TRBV7-3	few	TRBD2	TRBJ2-5	CASSSLGLAGETQYF	TGTGCCAGCAGCTCCCTGGGGCTAGCGGGAGAGACCCAGTACTTC
TRBV7-2	many	.	TRBJ2-5	CASSLNRVETQYF	TGTGCCAGCAGCTTAAACAGGGTGGAGACCCAGTACTTC
TRBV6-1	few	.	TRBJ2-5	CASRGMGLETQYF	TGTGCCAGCAGAGGGATGGGGCTGGAGACCCAGTACTTC
TRBV6-1	many	.	TRBJ1-2	CASREAGSDYGYTF	TGTGCCAGCCGCGAAGCGGGGTCAGACTATGGCTACACCTTC
TRBV11-3	.	TRBD2	TRBJ2-3	CASSLLRGGTTDTQYF	TGTGCCAGCAGCTTATTACGGGGGGGAACCACAGATACGCAGTATTTT
TRBV5-1	.	TRBD2	TRBJ2-3	CASRPGLAGGPLTDTQYF	TGCGCCAGCAGGCCGGGACTAGCGGGAGGCCCTCTCACAGATACGCAGTATTTT
TRBV9	many	TRBD1	TRBJ1-1	CASSAGGQGNNEAFF	TGTGCCAGCAGCGCAGGAGGACAGGGAAATAATGAAGCTTTCTTT
TRBV28	many	TRBD1	TRBJ1-2	CATPSGTGGEFGYTF	TGTGCCACCCCGTCCGGGACAGGGGGGGAGTTTGGCTACACCTTC
TRBV28	many	.	TRBJ2-7	CASSGTPTYEQYF	TGTGCCAGCAGTGGGACCCCGACCTACGAGCAGTACTTC
TRBV6-2/TRBV6-3	many	TRBD1	TRBJ2-7	CASSYAQGPPHEQYF	TGTGCCAGCAGTTACGCACAGGGGCCTCCCCACGAGCAGTACTTC
TRBV24-1	many	.	TRBJ2-3	CATSDTRPRDTQYF	TGTGCCACCAGTGATACCCGGCCGCGAGATACGCAGTATTTT
TRBV27	many	TRBD1	TRBJ1-5	CASSPTGQGAYIRQPQHF	TGTGCCAGCAGTCCGACGGGACAGGGGGCCTACATCAGGCAGCCCCAGCATTTT
TRBV5-1	few	.	TRBJ1-1	CASSLEGVPTEAFF	TGCGCCAGCAGCTTGGAAGGGGTTCCCACTGAAGCTTTCTTT
TRBV6-6	.	.	TRBJ2-2	CASSYSGVNTGELFF	TGTGCCAGCAGTTACTCCGGGGTAAACACCGGGGAGCTGTTTTTT
TRBV20-1	many	.	TRBJ1-5	CSASVGQDQPQHF	TGCAGTGCTAGTGTGGGGCAGGATCAGCCCCAGCATTTT
TRBV7-6	.	TRBD1	TRBJ2-7	CASSFGQGAVYEQYF	TGTGCCAGCAGTTTCGGACAGGGGGCGGTCTACGAGCAGTACTTC